This entry features one T cell receptor beta chain sequence. The authors' processing: Estimation of nucleated cell counts was performed using reference gene primer amplification. The data were produced by immunoSEQ multiplex PCR, yet TCRdb's version contains in-frame clones alone and is incomplete. V, J and clone size reflect that table, while D and trimming were determined from the DNA. This sample has more than 300,000 clones, with 89% found just once. The data originate from a study of blood T cell repertoires in COVID-19. Study context: Donors in the United States, Italy and Spain gave samples during acute or convalescent COVID-19.

During active infection, Seattle patients enrolled and were then monitored through disease. The CDR3 has 15 residues. Germline CDR1 and CDR2: KGHDR and SFDVKD. V lost 7 bases and J 0 bases, leaving 12 bases between the germline ends. The receptor was isolated from a woman in her 30s with COVID-19, enrolled during active disease. The gene calls are TRBV24-1 and TRBJ2-1; maybe TRBD2 (6 bases). The sequenced sample consisted of peripheral blood. DNA of the CDR3: TGTGCCACCAGAGCGGGTGGGAGCTCCTACAATGAGCAGTTCTTC. As protein: CATRAGGSSYNEQFF.